These 32 T cell receptor beta chains originate from one sample sequenced in a study of OX40 agonist ivuxolimab in advanced cancers. This table comes from immunoSEQ multiplex PCR, and its TCRdb copy is limited to in-frame clones, with some not included. The repertoire includes approximately 100,000 clones, roughly 88% of them detected once, and around 1.5% sits in the top ten. The sample consisted of CD4+ or CD8+ T cells sorted from blood, taken in a trial of the OX40 agonist ivuxolimab. The receptors were gathered from an adult with an advanced solid tumor such as melanoma, head and neck, liver or kidney cancer.

Concerning this clone: Germline and junction disagree at one end, which may indicate a read error. The chain employs TRBV7-7 and TRBJ2-5, with TRBD2 matching over 10 bases. The CDR3 runs to 15 residues. CDR1 is SSHAT, CDR2 FNYEAQ, per germline (reference sequence). CDR3: CASSLNSGRRETQYF. CDR3 DNA sequence: TGTGCTAGCAGCTTAAATAGCGGGAGGCGGGAGACCCAGTACTTC.

This clone appeared a single time. The chain uses TRBV4-2 and TRBJ2-3; no definite D call. Trimming shortened V by 0 bases and J by 5 bases, and 9 bases separated the two germline ends. Germline V gene data show CDR1 as LGHNA and CDR2 as YNFKEQ. The CDR3 is 14 amino acids. The CDR3 nucleotides read TGTGCCAGCAGCCAAGAAAGGGCGGTAGATACGCAGTATTTT. Translated: CASSQERAVDTQYF.

V and J are TRBV5-6 and TRBJ1-1; 8 nucleotides agree with TRBD1. V was clipped by 0 bases and J by 4 bases; unmatched bases: 5. Germline V gene sequence: CDR1 SGHDT, CDR2 YYEEEE. The CDR3 covers 15 residues. The DNA for the CDR3 is TGTGCCAGCAGCTTGGGTCCCACAGGGGGCACTGAAGCTTTCTTT. Amino acid sequence: CASSLGPTGGTEAFF.

The gene calls are TRBV7-6 and TRBJ2-2, with a weak D call TRBD2 (6 bases). CDR3 length: 16 residues. V was trimmed by 0 bases and J by 5 bases, leaving 13 bases between them. Looked up from germline, CDR1 is SGHVS and CDR2 is FNYEAQ. The CDR3 nucleotides are TGTGCCAGCAGCTTAGCTAGTAGCGGAGGGACCGGGGAGCTGTTTTTT. It translates to CASSLASSGGTGELFF.

The gene calls are TRBV7-9 and TRBJ2-1; 9 nucleotides align to TRBD1. The germline gives CDR1 SEHNR, CDR2 FQNEAQ (reference sequence). The CDR3 extends over 19 amino acids. With 2 bases clipped from V and 4 bases from J, the junction kept 15 bases outside the gene matches. As DNA, the CDR3 is TGTGCCAGCAGCTTAACCCGACAGGGGGATTTCAATTTTTACAATGAGCAGTTCTTC. It encodes CASSLTRQGDFNFYNEQFF.

The chain employs TRBV27 and TRBJ2-7, with D possibly called TRBD1 or TRBD2 (5 bases each). The V gene's germline CDR1 is MNHEY and CDR2 SMNVEV (reference sequence). V lost 1 base and J lost 2, with 15 bases in between. This CDR3 spans 16 amino acids. This CDR3 reads CASSLYGGVPPYEQYF. The CDR3 coding sequence is TGTGCCAGCAGTTTATATGGGGGTGTACCGCCCTACGAGCAGTACTTC.

In its sample, this clone was seen a few times. This chain uses TRBV2 with TRBJ1-4; D call uncertain. Germline CDR1 SNHLY, CDR2 FYNNEI. V lost 4 bases to trimming and J lost 5 bases, with 5 bases between them. The length of the CDR3 is 12 residues. CDR3 loop: CASSARNEKLFF. The CDR3 DNA reads as TGTGCCAGCAGTGCCCGAAATGAAAAACTGTTTTTT.

This chain connects TRBV5-1 to TRBJ2-7; D possibly corresponds to TRBD2 (5 bases). With 4 bases removed from V and 1 base from J, the gap between germline ends came to 18 bases. The CDR3 is 16 residues long. Germline V lookup: CDR1 SGHRS, CDR2 YFSETQ. This CDR3 reads CASSPLLGPGSYEQYF. The CDR3 DNA reads TGCGCCAGCAGCCCCTTACTAGGGCCGGGATCCTACGAGCAGTACTTC.

The rearrangement joins TRBV7-3 to TRBJ2-7; 9 nucleotides align to TRBD2. V was pared by 5 bases and J by 2 bases, with 4 bases of the junction left unmatched. The CDR3 is made up of 14 amino acids. Germline V gives CDR1 SGHTA, CDR2 FQGTGA. CDR3 DNA: TGTGCCAGCAGCACGACTAGCGGACCCTACGAGCAGTACTTC. Translated: CASSTTSGPYEQYF.

V is TRBV19 and J is TRBJ2-7; D is perhaps TRBD1 or TRBD2 (5 bases each). The germline V gene has CDR1 LNHDA and CDR2 SQIVND (reference sequence). The CDR3 consists of 14 residues. V dropped 4 bases and J dropped 2 bases, with 12 bases sitting between them. CDR3 amino acids: CASSTRDGPYEQYF. The DNA of the CDR3 is TGTGCCAGTAGTACCCGGGACGGTCCCTACGAGCAGTACTTC.

The rearrangement uses TRBV7-2 and TRBJ2-1; no firm D call. Germline CDR1 reads SGHTA; CDR2 reads FQGNSA. V was pared by 1 base and J by 8 bases, with 9 bases between. The CDR3 loop spans 13 amino acids. CDR3 DNA sequence: TGTGCCAGCAGCTTAGTTAGAATCGATGAGCAGTTCTTC. It translates to CASSLVRIDEQFF.

About this clone: Other DNA sequences from this sample encode an identical CDR3 as well. The genes are TRBV6-5 and TRBJ2-3, with 8 bases lining up with TRBD2. The CDR3 totals 16 residues. V shed 0 bases, J shed 1 base, and the junction held 3 bases outside the gene matches. Germline-derived CDR1 and CDR2 are MNHEY and SVGAGI. The CDR3 DNA is TGTGCCAGCAGTTACTCCAACGGGAGGGGCACAGATACGCAGTATTTT. The encoded protein is CASSYSNGRGTDTQYF.

V and J are TRBV11-3 and TRBJ1-1; 8 positions agree with TRBD1. Germline CDR1 reads SGHNT; CDR2 reads YENEEA. The ends lost 5 bases at V and 5 bases at J; junction bases unmatched: 4. The CDR3 loop spans 13 amino acids. The CDR3 loop is CASSPQGDTEAFF. In nucleotides, the CDR3 is TGTGCCAGCAGCCCACAGGGGGATACTGAAGCTTTCTTT.

This chain connects TRBV5-6 to TRBJ2-2; perhaps TRBD2 as D (6 bases). The V end lost 2 bases, the J end lost 2 bases, and 13 bases lay between the germline ends. The CDR3 extends over 16 amino acids. CDR1 SGHDT and CDR2 YYEEEE come from the germline V gene. The chain's CDR3 is CASSFGGQPNTGELFF. In nucleotides, the CDR3 is TGTGCCAGCAGCTTTGGAGGGCAGCCTAACACCGGGGAGCTGTTTTTT.

CDR3 nucleotides: TGTGCCAGCTCAGCGGGACAGGGGGCAACTGAAGCTTTCTTT. This gives the protein CASSAGQGATEAFF. V gene TRBV18 combines with J gene TRBJ1-1; 12 bases match TRBD1. The CDR3 spans 14 residues. Losses at the gene ends were 5 bases for V and 5 bases for J; bases not matched to a gene: 3. Germline-derived CDR1 and CDR2 are KGHSH and LQKENI.

The chain carries TRBV18 and TRBJ1-1; TRBD1 is a possible D gene (6 bases). V was shortened by 1 base and J by 3 bases, with 15 bases between the two germline ends. Germline V gene sequence: CDR1 KGHSH, CDR2 LQKENI. CDR3 length: 16 amino acids. CDR3 sequence reads: CASSPLDGNRDTEAFF. The CDR3 bases are TGTGCCAGCTCACCACTGGATGGCAACAGGGACACTGAAGCTTTCTTT.

This clone showed up just a few times. J is TRBJ2-7 and V is TRBV7-2; 8 positions agree with TRBD1. The trim removed 2 bases at V and 0 bases at J, leaving 6 bases unmatched. This CDR3 is built from 16 residues. CDR1 and CDR2 from the germline V gene are SGHTA and FQGNSA. This CDR3 is CASSLSGGSSSYEQYF. CDR3 in DNA: TGTGCCAGCAGCTTATCAGGGGGCTCCAGCTCCTACGAGCAGTACTTC.

The chain uses TRBV7-2 and TRBJ1-5; possibly TRBD1 for D (5 bases). The V end lost 5 bases, the J end lost 5 bases, and 16 bases lay between the germline ends. This CDR3 is 15 amino acids long. The germline V gene has CDR1 SGHTA and CDR2 FQGNSA. CDR3 amino acids: CASSLLGPGYQPQHF. DNA of the CDR3: TGTGCCAGCAGCCTCTTAGGCCCAGGGTATCAGCCCCAGCATTTT.

The CDR3 bases are TGTGCTAGTGGTCCAGGACTAGGGAGAGGGAATGAGCAGTTCTTC. Its translation is CASGPGLGRGNEQFF. This chain links TRBV12-5 with TRBJ2-1; 7 nucleotides agree with TRBD2. Germline V gene data show CDR1 as LGHNT and CDR2 as FRNRAP. CDR3 size: 15 residues. V lost 5 bases, J lost 7 bases, and 11 bases stayed unmatched. Using reference TRBV12-5 and TRBJ2-1 for the parts outside the CDR3, the full variable domain is DARVTQTPRHKVTEMGQEVTMRCQPILGHNTVFWYRQTMMQGLELLAYFRNRAPLDDSGMPKDRFSAEMPDATLATLKIQPSEPRDSAVYFCASGPGLGRGNEQFFGPGTRLTVL.

The V gene is TRBV29-1, the J gene TRBJ1-2; a weak D match, TRBD1 (6 bases). The CDR3 length is 10 residues. Germline-derived CDR1 and CDR2 are SQVTM and ANQGSEA. V was clipped by 7 bases and J by 9 bases, with 12 bases between them. The chain's CDR3 is CSAETGRYTF. The CDR3 DNA follows: TGCAGCGCAGAGACAGGCCGCTACACCTTC.

The CDR3 DNA reads as TGTGCCAGCAGTTTTTCTGTGGGCTACAATGAGCAGTTCTTC. It codes for CASSFSVGYNEQFF. The chain couples TRBV27 to TRBJ2-1; D gene ambiguous. The CDR3 runs to 14 residues. Trimming pared 3 bases from V and 3 bases from J, leaving 9 bases between. The germline V gene has CDR1 MNHEY and CDR2 SMNVEV (reference sequence).

The rearrangement uses TRBV2 and TRBJ1-2; D gene uncertain. Germline-derived CDR1 and CDR2 are SNHLY and FYNNEI. This CDR3 has 15 amino acids. Trimming cost V 4 bases and J 4 bases, with 16 bases left between them. Here the CDR3 reads CASSVQAWTAYGYTF. The CDR3 DNA reads TGTGCCAGCAGTGTACAAGCATGGACCGCCTATGGCTACACCTTC.

The chain is built from TRBV21-1 and TRBJ2-7. TRBV21-1 is tagged as a pseudogene. This CDR3 has 17 amino acids. The CDR3 coding sequence is TGTGCCAGCAGCAAAGATGTGCGGATTGGGGGTGTATACGAGCAGTACTTC. Translation: CASSKDVRIGGVYEQYF.

J is TRBJ1-5 and V is TRBV6-5, with D uncertain. The germline gives CDR1 MNHEY, CDR2 SVGAGI. Trimming stripped 2 bases from V and 0 bases from J, with 2 bases between. This CDR3 comprises 13 residues. The CDR3 spells CASSYDSNQPQHF. The CDR3 DNA sequence: TGTGCCAGCAGTTACGATAGCAATCAGCCCCAGCATTTT.

The chain combines TRBV11-3 with TRBJ2-1; D not certain. The CDR3 extends over 14 amino acids. Trimming cost V 5 bases and J 7 bases, with 15 bases left between them. Germline-derived CDR1 and CDR2 are SGHNT and YENEEA. CDR3: CASSTPGLRNEQFF. The CDR3 nucleotides read TGTGCCAGCAGCACCCCGGGCTTAAGGAATGAGCAGTTCTTC.

The genes are TRBV27 and TRBJ1-1; the match to TRBD1 covers 11 bases. V shed 5 bases and J 3 bases; nucleotides not matched to a gene: 5. Looked up from germline, CDR1 is MNHEY and CDR2 is SMNVEV (reference sequence). The CDR3 has 15 amino acids. The chain's CDR3 is CASSTRDRGYTEAFF. In DNA form, the CDR3 reads TGTGCCAGCAGTACGAGGGACAGGGGGTACACTGAAGCTTTCTTT.

V is TRBV30 and J is TRBJ1-6; D remains unclear. The V gene lost 0 bases and the J gene lost 8 bases, with 11 bases spanning the gap. CDR1 and CDR2 (germline): GTSNPN, SVGIG (reference sequence). CDR3 length equals 14 residues. The CDR3 region has the DNA TGTGCCTGGAGTGTACGGGGTCGGGATTCACCCCTCCACTTT. Residues: CAWSVRGRDSPLHF.

The chain carries TRBV4-3 and TRBJ2-7, with D unclear. This CDR3 region has 15 residues. V was shortened by 1 base and J by 0 bases, with 10 bases between the two germline ends. The germline CDR1 and CDR2 sequences are LGHNA and YSLEER. The CDR3 region is CASSQAWVPSYEQYF. The CDR3 DNA reads as TGCGCCAGCAGCCAAGCGTGGGTACCCTCCTACGAGCAGTACTTC.

The CDR3 region has the DNA TGTGCCTCGGGGAAATACGAGCAGTACTTC. Translating gives CASGKYEQYF. The chain has TRBV19 and TRBJ2-7, with a tentative D call TRBD2 (5 bases). Germline V gene lookup returns CDR1 LNHDA and CDR2 SQIVND (reference sequence). There are 10 residues in the CDR3. The V gene lost 11 bases and the J gene lost 4 bases, with 9 bases spanning the gap. The entire variable domain, with the rest obtained from reference TRBV19 and TRBJ2-7, is as follows: DGGITQSPKYLFRKEGQNVTLSCEQNLNHDAMYWYRQDPGQGLRLIYYSQIVNDFQKGDIAEGYSVSREKKESFPLTVTSAQKNPTAFYLCASGKYEQYFGPGTRLTVT.

The J gene is TRBJ2-7, the V gene TRBV7-2; the match to TRBD2 covers 7 bases. Germline V gene lookup returns CDR1 SGHTA and CDR2 FQGNSA. V lost 2 bases, J lost 4 bases, and 5 bases stayed unmatched. This CDR3 comprises 14 residues. The CDR3 loop reads CASSLRGGPYEQYF. The CDR3 coding sequence is TGTGCCAGCAGCTTAAGGGGAGGGCCTTACGAGCAGTACTTC.

The gene calls are TRBV4-2 and TRBJ2-1; TRBD1 aligns across 11 bases. The V segment lost 5 bases and the J segment 4 bases; nucleotides outside the gene matches: 13. Germline V gives CDR1 LGHNA, CDR2 YNFKEQ. The length of the CDR3 is 18 residues. CDR3 region: CASSSRREGQGGYNEQFF. The CDR3 DNA reads as TGTGCCAGCAGCTCTCGCAGGGAGGGACAGGGGGGATACAATGAGCAGTTCTTC.

The rearrangement links TRBV7-9 to TRBJ2-1; 10 positions agree with TRBD2. Germline V gene sequence: CDR1 SEHNR, CDR2 FQNEAQ (reference sequence). The CDR3 totals 17 residues. V was clipped by 1 base and J by 1 base; unmatched bases: 4. The CDR3 spells CASSLDLAGASYNEQFF. CDR3 DNA sequence: TGTGCCAGCAGCTTAGATCTAGCGGGAGCTTCCTACAATGAGCAGTTCTTC.